The rows below give T cell receptor beta chains drawn from one sample of a study of beta chain features in type 1 diabetes. Clones were read by immunoSEQ multiplex PCR, and TCRdb kept only the in-frame ones, dropping some. Seen here are 500,000 to 700,000 clones, roughly 15% observed once, and the top ten hold approximately 0.093%. The sample taken for sequencing was naive CD4+ T cells from blood. The receptors were sampled from a man younger than 35 in good health. Both conserved end residues are part of each CDR3. A D gene is named only where the DNA matches it firmly. A row's size may be missing; if present it is once, few, many or a size class.

CDR3nt | CDR3aa | abundance | v_gene | d_gene | j_gene
TGTGCCAGCACCCGGAGCATCGAGCAGTACTTC | CASTRSIEQYF | NA | TRBV28 | NA | TRBJ2-7
TGTGCCAGCACCCGGGGGCTTAGCACAGATACGCAGTATTTT | CASTRGLSTDTQYF | NA | TRBV7-2 | NA | TRBJ2-3
TGTGCCAGCAGCCCAAAACCCAGGGGGGGAGAGACCCAGTACTTC | CASSPKPRGGETQYF | few | TRBV7-3 | NA | TRBJ2-5
TGTGCCAGCAGTTTATTGCGGGACAATGAGCAGTTCTTC | CASSLLRDNEQFF | NA | TRBV27 | NA | TRBJ2-1
TGTGCCAGCAGCTTGGTGGCAGGGGGGAATGAGCAGTTCTTC | CASSLVAGGNEQFF | few | TRBV5-6 | NA | TRBJ2-1
TGTGCCAGCAGCGACTTGAGGGAGGGTCCCCTCCACTTT | CASSDLREGPLHF | NA | TRBV9 | NA | TRBJ1-6
TGTGCCTGGAGTGTACGGGGTGAAAAACTGTTTTTT | CAWSVRGEKLFF | NA | TRBV30 | NA | TRBJ1-4
TGTGCCAGCAGCCAACCCATTACAACTAATGAAAAACTGTTTTTT | CASSQPITTNEKLFF | NA | TRBV4-2 | NA | TRBJ1-4
TGTGCCTGGAGGAAGACAGGGAGTCAGCCCCAGCATTTT | CAWRKTGSQPQHF | NA | TRBV30 | TRBD1 | TRBJ1-5
TGTGCCACGACAGGTCAGGGGCAAGAGACCCAGTACTTC | CATTGQGQETQYF | NA | TRBV10-3 | NA | TRBJ2-5
TGTGCCAGCAGCTCATTGGGCAATCAGCCCCAGCATTTT | CASSSLGNQPQHF | NA | TRBV7-9 | NA | TRBJ1-5
TGTGCCAGCAGCTTGCTGGGGGCGCGAGTATTTGAGCAGTTCTTC | CASSLLGARVFEQFF | NA | TRBV5-4 | NA | TRBJ2-1
TGTGCCAGCAGCCAACAGGGGGCCAACGCTGAAGCTTTCTTT | CASSQQGANAEAFF | NA | TRBV9 | TRBD1 | TRBJ1-1
TGTGCCAGCAGTTCTTTTGACAGACACTATGGCTACACCTTC | CASSSFDRHYGYTF | NA | TRBV28 | NA | TRBJ1-2
TGTGCCAGCAGTTTGATGGGACCCACTGAAGCTTTCTTT | CASSLMGPTEAFF | NA | TRBV28 | NA | TRBJ1-1
TGTGCCAGCAGCTTATTGGGAGGGATCTACGAGCAGTACTTC | CASSLLGGIYEQYF | few | TRBV7-9 | TRBD2 | TRBJ2-7
TGTGCCAGCAGTAGTAACACTGAAGCTTTCTTT | CASSSNTEAFF | NA | TRBV6-6 | NA | TRBJ1-1
TGTGCCAGCAGCCCTCCTTTAGGACTAGCGGTTGAGCAGTTCTTC | CASSPPLGLAVEQFF | few | TRBV28 | TRBD2 | TRBJ2-1
TGTGCCAGCAGCTTTCGGGACAGCTCCTACGAGCAGTACTTC | CASSFRDSSYEQYF | NA | TRBV7-2 | TRBD1 | TRBJ2-7
TGTGCCAGCCGCGGGGTTGGTGAAAAACTGTTTTTT | CASRGVGEKLFF | NA | TRBV5-6 | NA | TRBJ1-4
TGTGCCTGGAGGAATATAAGGAAAGAGACCCAGTACTTC | CAWRNIRKETQYF | few | TRBV30 | NA | TRBJ2-5
TGCGCCAGCGCCCCGGGGGATGCCAAAAACATTCAGTACTTC | CASAPGDAKNIQYF | few | TRBV5-1 | NA | TRBJ2-4
TGTGCCAGCAGCTTAAATCGGGCGGGATCCTCTGGAAACACCATATATTTT | CASSLNRAGSSGNTIYF | NA | TRBV7-3 | NA | TRBJ1-3
TGTGCCAGCCGAGGCGAAGCTACAGGGGACTATGGCTACACCTTC | CASRGEATGDYGYTF | few | TRBV28 | TRBD1 | TRBJ1-2
TGTGCCAGCAGCTTGGGACAGGGCGACTATGGCTACACCTTC | CASSLGQGDYGYTF | NA | TRBV7-8 | TRBD1 | TRBJ1-2
TGCGCCAGCAGCTTTGATCGGGGCCTCACTGAAGCTTTCTTT | CASSFDRGLTEAFF | once | TRBV5-1 | NA | TRBJ1-1
TGTGCCAGCAGTCTTTCCCAGGGTAGGGTGAACACTGAAGCTTTCTTT | CASSLSQGRVNTEAFF | NA | TRBV27 | NA | TRBJ1-1
TGTGCCATCAGTGGGGGGCCCGCCCAGGGGCCCCAGCATTTT | CAISGGPAQGPQHF | few | TRBV10-3 | NA | TRBJ1-5
TGTGCCAGCAGCTTAGACCGGGAAGGTCAGCCCCAGCATTTT | CASSLDREGQPQHF | few | TRBV7-9 | NA | TRBJ1-5
TGTGCCAGCAGCGTAGTCAGTAGGGGAACTACCGGGGAGCTGTTTTTT | CASSVVSRGTTGELFF | NA | TRBV9 | NA | TRBJ2-2
TGTGCCAGCAGTTTAGTCACAATGACTGAAGCTTTCTTT | CASSLVTMTEAFF | few | TRBV28 | NA | TRBJ1-1
TGTGCCAGCAGCTTCCAGGGGGCGAACTATGGCTACACCTTC | CASSFQGANYGYTF | NA | TRBV7-2 | TRBD1 | TRBJ1-2
TGCAGTGCTAGAGTCAAGACCGAAGCTTTCTTT | CSARVKTEAFF | NA | TRBV20-1 | NA | TRBJ1-1
TGTGCCAGCTCACCAGCGGCCCCTCCCGGGGAGCAGTTCTTC | CASSPAAPPGEQFF | NA | TRBV18 | NA | TRBJ2-1
TGTGCCAGCTCACTCCTCAGCGGAATCCAAGAGACCCAGTACTTC | CASSLLSGIQETQYF | few | TRBV18 | NA | TRBJ2-5
TGTGCCATCAGTTGGGACAGGGGAGACTATGGCTACACCTTC | CAISWDRGDYGYTF | NA | TRBV10-3 | TRBD1 | TRBJ1-2
TGTGCCAGCAGTGAAGTGGAGACCCAGTACTTC | CASSEVETQYF | NA | TRBV2 | NA | TRBJ2-5
TGTGCCGGAGGGGATGGGCCAGGAGGCAAAAACATTCAGTACTTC | CAGGDGPGGKNIQYF | NA | TRBV30 | NA | TRBJ2-4
TGTGCCAGCTCACTACAGGGGGCGGATCAGCCCCAGCATTTT | CASSLQGADQPQHF | once | TRBV18 | TRBD1 | TRBJ1-5
TGTGCCAGCAGTAACGGGATTCCCGGCGAGCAGTACTTC | CASSNGIPGEQYF | few | TRBV6-5 | NA | TRBJ2-7
NA | CASSFGPGSTVTQYF | NA | TRBV28 | NA | TRBJ2-5
TGTGCCAGCAGTTACGGAGATACGCAGTATTTT | CASSYGDTQYF | NA | TRBV6-5 | NA | TRBJ2-3
TGCAGCGTTGACCGGCGTTTGAACACTGAAGCTTTCTTT | CSVDRRLNTEAFF | NA | TRBV29-1 | NA | TRBJ1-1
TGTGCCAGCAGCGCCCAAGTTACGAATGAGCAGTTCTTC | CASSAQVTNEQFF | NA | TRBV7-2 | NA | TRBJ2-1
TGTGCCAGTACCCGCCGGGGCCCCACAGATACGCAGTATTTT | CASTRRGPTDTQYF | few | TRBV19 | NA | TRBJ2-3